This TCR beta chain was recorded in a study of shared clonotypes between healthy human individuals (dated by TCRdb to 2018 to 2020). Background for the entire study: Two women and a few men aged 18 to 49 years were included in the cohort. To estimate repertoire size and how much clonotype sharing occurs between individuals, the study deeply sequenced the blood TCR repertoires of roughly 5 healthy adults. Different laboratories and diverse techniques were used to prepare libraries and sequence TCR repertoires, to increase sequencing depth and limit assay-specific biases. For each donor, CD4 naive and CD4 memory were each run on three plates, CD8 naive on two plates, and CD8 memory on one plate. Each donor's leukapheresis produced roughly between roughly 0.85 and 10 billion PBMCs.

The research as a whole found: Sampling was restricted to blood, and TCR repertoires in tissues likely differ from the TCR repertoires found in blood. Naive subsets generally had larger estimated clonotype richness than memory subsets. Sharing across four donors was observed for 4.5% to 6.5% of naive CD4, 3.5% of naive CD8, about 2.3% of memory CD4, and 0.4% of memory CD8 clonotypes. Pairwise subsampling indicated that sequencing depth was expected to affect the degree of clonotype sharing among donors. Even with the large sequencing depth, rarefaction of the sorted-subset datasets indicated that sequencing was incomplete. The small number of donors limited the genetic and exposure-history diversity represented. Compared with non-shared clonotypes, the clonotypes found in all four sorted-subset donors had higher generation probabilities.

CD8 naive samples were obtained by positive selection for CCR7 among CD45RO-negative cells, yielding a CD45RA+CCR7+ population from which TemRA cells were excluded. The donors were healthy, HIV-negative adults who had no recently reported acute infections or vaccinations. Every donor was a Caucasian adult living in Nashville, Tennessee, USA. After blood collection by leukapheresis, PBMCs were isolated using Ficoll-Histopaque density gradient centrifugation and then cryopreserved in the vapor phase of liquid nitrogen. Purity and quantity of every magnetically sorted T cell population were checked by analytical flow cytometry. Genomic DNA was isolated from each sorted fraction and quantified by UV absorbance on a Nanodrop 2000c. Concerning this clone: The target of this receptor is not known. The record has no base qualities; no much larger clone is one base away. The identical CDR3 is also encoded by other nucleotide sequences in the sample.

Using the deep immunoSEQ assay, multiplex PCR amplified TCR CDR3 regions from genomic DNA. Extracted genomic DNA from each cell subset was distributed evenly across all wells of several immunoSEQ 96-well plates, and each plate was treated as a replicate. For sorted subsets, approximately 210 ng of genomic DNA, equivalent to 30,000 or so T cell genomes, went into each replicate PCR. The purified libraries were quantified using a Qubit 3.0 fluorometer, sized with a Bioanalyzer 2100, and then quantified again using the KAPA Library Quantification kit. Each immunoSEQ 96-well plate was sequenced on its own single-read 150-cycle Illumina NextSeq 550 flow cell. The source study handled its data this way. Because the immunoSEQ output held only junctional sequences and lacked quality scores, the filtering could not match the filtering applied to full-length reads. To assign V/J genes and CDR3, sequences were annotated using PyIR, a Python wrapper for IgBLAST v1.9, with IMGT germline references. Any read was removed if the V/J assignment was weak (E-value above 1e-6), the CDR3 was missing, or the read contained stop codons, out-of-frame junctions, or ambiguous translated residues. V3J clonotypes were defined as sequences sharing an identical inferred V gene, J gene, and CDR3 amino acid sequence. To compute the percentage overlap between repertoires, the number of shared unique clonotypes was divided by the size of the smaller repertoire. Repertoire richness was assessed with RTK rarefaction, the Chao1 estimator, and Recon v2.1 estimates of unobserved clonotypes. OLGA was used to compute generation probabilities for all TCRbeta clonotypes that the gDNA method yielded from four donors. This immuneACCESS table, as held by TCRdb, lists in-frame sequences with V and J called but not all clones. Of the missing ones, under half trace to an unresolved V gene in checked studies; the others have no known cause. The V and J calls and clone size were taken over from that table, and D and trimming were inferred from the DNA. The sample yields about 2 million clones; about 95% were counted once. Together, the top ten hold 0.85% to 1.3% of the sample.

Trimming removed 5 bases from V and 5 bases from J, leaving 15 bases between the germline ends. Measured from the cysteine to the phenylalanine, the CDR3 is 14 residues long. Of the read, only the CDR3 DNA is kept; its 42 bases are in frame from base 1. CDR1 and CDR2, per the germline V gene (reference sequence), are SEHNR and FQNEAQ. The receptor chain draws on TRBV7-9 and TRBJ2-5, with TRBD2 as a weak D call on 5 bases. This TCR was sampled from a man aged 18-30 years in good health. What was sequenced was naive CD8+ T cells sorted from blood. In the paper's terms, the cell subset or site label means: CD45RA+CCR7+. The nucleotide sequence reads as follows: TGTGCCAGCAGCCCGCCTCGGGGAGACGAGACCCAGTACTTC. Protein translation: CASSPPRGDETQYF.